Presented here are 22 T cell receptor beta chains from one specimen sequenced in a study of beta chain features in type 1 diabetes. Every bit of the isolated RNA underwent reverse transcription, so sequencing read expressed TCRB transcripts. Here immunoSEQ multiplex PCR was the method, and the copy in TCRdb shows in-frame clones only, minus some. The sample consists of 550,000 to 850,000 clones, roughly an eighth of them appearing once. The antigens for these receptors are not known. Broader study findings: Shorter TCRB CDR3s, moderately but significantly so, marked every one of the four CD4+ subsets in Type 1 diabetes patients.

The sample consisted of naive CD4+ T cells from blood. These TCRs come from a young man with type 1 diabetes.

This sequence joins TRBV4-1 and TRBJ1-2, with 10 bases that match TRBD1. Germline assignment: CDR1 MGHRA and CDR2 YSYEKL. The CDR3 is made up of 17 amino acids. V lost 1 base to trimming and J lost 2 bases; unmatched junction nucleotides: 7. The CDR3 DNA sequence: TGCGCCAGCAGCCAAGCGGGACAGGGGCGAGAGAACTATGGCTACACCTTC. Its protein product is CASSQAGQGRENYGYTF.

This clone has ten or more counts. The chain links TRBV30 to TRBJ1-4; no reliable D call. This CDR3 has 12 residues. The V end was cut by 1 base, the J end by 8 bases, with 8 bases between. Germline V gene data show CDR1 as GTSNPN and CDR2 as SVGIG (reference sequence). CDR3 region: CAWSASGEKLFF. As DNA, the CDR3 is TGTGCCTGGAGTGCCAGCGGGGAAAAACTGTTTTTT.

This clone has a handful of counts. The DNA for the CDR3 is TGCAGCGCCTGGGACAGGTTCAACGAGCAGTACTTC. It translates to CSAWDRFNEQYF. The chain combines TRBV29-1 with TRBJ2-7, with TRBD1 matching over 8 bases. Germline CDR1 is SQVTM and CDR2 is ANQGSEA. The J segment lost 5 bases and the V segment lost 7 bases, leaving 7 bases of the junction unmatched. The CDR3 has 12 amino acids.

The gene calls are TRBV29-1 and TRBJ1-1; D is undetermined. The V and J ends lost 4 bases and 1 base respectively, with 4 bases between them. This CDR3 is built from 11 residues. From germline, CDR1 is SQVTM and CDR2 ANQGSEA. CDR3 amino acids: CSVASNTEAFF. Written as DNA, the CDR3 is TGCAGCGTTGCGTCGAACACTGAAGCTTTCTTT.

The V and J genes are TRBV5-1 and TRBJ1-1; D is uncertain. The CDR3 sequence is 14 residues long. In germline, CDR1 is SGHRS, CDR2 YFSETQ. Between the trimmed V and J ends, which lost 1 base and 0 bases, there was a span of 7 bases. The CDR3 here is CASSLNTMNTEAFF. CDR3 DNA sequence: TGCGCCAGCAGCTTGAACACCATGAACACTGAAGCTTTCTTT.

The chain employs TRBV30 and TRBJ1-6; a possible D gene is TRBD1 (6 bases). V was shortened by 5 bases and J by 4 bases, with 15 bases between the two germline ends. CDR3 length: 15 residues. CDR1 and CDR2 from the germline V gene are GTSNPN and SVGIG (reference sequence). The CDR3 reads CAWGNPGAYNSPLHF. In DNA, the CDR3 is TGTGCCTGGGGTAACCCGGGGGCGTATAATTCACCCCTCCACTTT.

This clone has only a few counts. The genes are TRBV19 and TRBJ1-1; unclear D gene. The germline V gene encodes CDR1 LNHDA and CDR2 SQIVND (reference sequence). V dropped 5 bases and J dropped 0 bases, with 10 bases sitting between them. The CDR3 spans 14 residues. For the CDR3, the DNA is TGTGCCAGTAGTGCGAGAGGGCTGAACACTGAAGCTTTCTTT. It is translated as CASSARGLNTEAFF.

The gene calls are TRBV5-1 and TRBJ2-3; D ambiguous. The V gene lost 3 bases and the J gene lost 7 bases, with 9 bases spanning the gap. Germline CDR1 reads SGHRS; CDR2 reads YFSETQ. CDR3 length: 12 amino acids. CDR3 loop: CASSSEWNTQYF. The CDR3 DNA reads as TGCGCCAGCAGCTCCGAGTGGAATACGCAGTATTTT.

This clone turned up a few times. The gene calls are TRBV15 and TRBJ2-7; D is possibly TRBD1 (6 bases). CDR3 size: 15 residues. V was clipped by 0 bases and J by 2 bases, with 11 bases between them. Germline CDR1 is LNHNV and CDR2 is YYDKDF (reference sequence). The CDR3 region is CATSRDIDRTYEQYF. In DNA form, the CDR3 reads TGTGCCACCAGCAGAGATATCGACAGGACCTACGAGCAGTACTTC.

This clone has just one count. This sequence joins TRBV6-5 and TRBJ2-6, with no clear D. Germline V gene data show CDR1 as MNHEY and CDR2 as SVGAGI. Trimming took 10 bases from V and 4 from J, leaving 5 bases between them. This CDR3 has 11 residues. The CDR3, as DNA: TGTGCCACCCAGGGGGCCAACGTCCTGACTTTC. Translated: CATQGANVLTF.

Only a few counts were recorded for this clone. CDR3 DNA: TGTGCCAGCAGCCCCCACGAAGAGGTCGGAGAGCAGTACTTC. Encoded protein: CASSPHEEVGEQYF. This rearrangement joins TRBV7-6 to TRBJ2-7; no definite D call. This CDR3 spans 14 amino acids. V was clipped by 5 bases and J by 7 bases, with 18 bases between them. Per the germline V gene, CDR1 is SGHVS and CDR2 is FNYEAQ.

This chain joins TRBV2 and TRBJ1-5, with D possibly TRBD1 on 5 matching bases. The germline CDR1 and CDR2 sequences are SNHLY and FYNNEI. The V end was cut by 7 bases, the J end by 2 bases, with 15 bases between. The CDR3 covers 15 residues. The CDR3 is CASKWGQQGNQPQHF. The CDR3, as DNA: TGTGCCAGCAAATGGGGCCAGCAGGGCAATCAGCCCCAGCATTTT.

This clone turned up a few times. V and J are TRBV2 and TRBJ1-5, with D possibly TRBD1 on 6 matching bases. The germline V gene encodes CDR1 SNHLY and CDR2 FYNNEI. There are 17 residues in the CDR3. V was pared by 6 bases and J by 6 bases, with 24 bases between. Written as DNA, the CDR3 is TGTGCCAGCAGACCCTATGGGACATCACAAGAAGGTCAGCCCCAGCATTTT. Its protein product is CASRPYGTSQEGQPQHF. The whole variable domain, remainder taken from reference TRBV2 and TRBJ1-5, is EPEVTQTPSHQVTQMGQEVILRCVPISNHLYFYWYRQILGQKVEFLVSFYNNEISEKSEIFDDQFSVERPDGSNFTLKIRSTKLEDSAMYFCASRPYGTSQEGQPQHFGDGTRLSIL.

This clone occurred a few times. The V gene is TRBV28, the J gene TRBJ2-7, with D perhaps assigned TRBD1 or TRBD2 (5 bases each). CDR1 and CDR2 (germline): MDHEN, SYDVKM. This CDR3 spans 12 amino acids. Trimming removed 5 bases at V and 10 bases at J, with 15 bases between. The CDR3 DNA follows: TGTGCCAGCAGTGGGAGAGGGGTTCATCAGTACTTC. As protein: CASSGRGVHQYF. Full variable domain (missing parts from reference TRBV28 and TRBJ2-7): DVKVTQSSRYLVKRTGEKVFLECVQDMDHENMFWYRQDPGLGLRLIYFSYDVKMKEKGDIPEGYSVSREKKERFSLILESASTNQTSMYLCASSGRGVHQYFGPGTRLTVT.

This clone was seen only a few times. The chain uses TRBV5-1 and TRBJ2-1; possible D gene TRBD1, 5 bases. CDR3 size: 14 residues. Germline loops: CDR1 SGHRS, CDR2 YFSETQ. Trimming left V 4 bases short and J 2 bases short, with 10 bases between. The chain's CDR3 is CASSDDSTYNEQFF. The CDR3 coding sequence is TGCGCCAGCAGCGACGACAGCACCTACAATGAGCAGTTCTTC.

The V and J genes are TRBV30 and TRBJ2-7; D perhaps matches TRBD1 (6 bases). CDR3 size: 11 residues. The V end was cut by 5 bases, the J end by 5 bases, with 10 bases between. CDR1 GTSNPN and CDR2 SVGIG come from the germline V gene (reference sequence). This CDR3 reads CAWQGYDEQYF. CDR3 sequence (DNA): TGTGCCTGGCAGGGGTACGACGAGCAGTACTTC.

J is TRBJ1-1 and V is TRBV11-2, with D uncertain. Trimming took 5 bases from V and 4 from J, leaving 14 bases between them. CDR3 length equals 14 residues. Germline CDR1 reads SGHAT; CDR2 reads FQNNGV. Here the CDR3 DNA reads TGTGCCAGCAGCCGCTGGTTGGAGGGCACTGAAGCTTTCTTT. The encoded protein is CASSRWLEGTEAFF.

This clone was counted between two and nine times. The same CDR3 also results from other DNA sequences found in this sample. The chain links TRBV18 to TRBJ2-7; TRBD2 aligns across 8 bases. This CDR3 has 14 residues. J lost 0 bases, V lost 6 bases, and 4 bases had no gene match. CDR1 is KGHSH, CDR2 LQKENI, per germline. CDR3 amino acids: CASSPGTSSYEQYF. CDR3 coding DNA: TGTGCCAGCTCCCCCGGGACTAGCTCCTACGAGCAGTACTTC.

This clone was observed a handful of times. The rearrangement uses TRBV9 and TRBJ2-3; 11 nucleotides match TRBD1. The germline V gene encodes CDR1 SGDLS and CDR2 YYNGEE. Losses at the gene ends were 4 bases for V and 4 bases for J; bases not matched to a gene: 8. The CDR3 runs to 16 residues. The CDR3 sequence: CASSIRDRGRPDTQYF. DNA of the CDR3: TGTGCCAGCAGCATCAGGGACAGGGGGAGACCAGATACGCAGTATTTT.

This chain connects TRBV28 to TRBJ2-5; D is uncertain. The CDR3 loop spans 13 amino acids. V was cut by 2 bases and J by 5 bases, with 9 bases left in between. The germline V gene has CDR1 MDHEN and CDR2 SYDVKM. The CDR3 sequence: CASSLEVTETQYF. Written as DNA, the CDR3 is TGTGCCAGCAGTTTAGAGGTCACGGAGACCCAGTACTTC.

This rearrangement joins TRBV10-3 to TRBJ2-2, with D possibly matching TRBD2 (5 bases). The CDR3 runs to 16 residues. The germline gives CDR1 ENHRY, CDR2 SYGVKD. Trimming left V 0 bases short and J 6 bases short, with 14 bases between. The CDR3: CAISESPSGGAGELFF. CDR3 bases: TGTGCCATCAGTGAGTCTCCCAGCGGTGGGGCCGGGGAGCTGTTTTTT.

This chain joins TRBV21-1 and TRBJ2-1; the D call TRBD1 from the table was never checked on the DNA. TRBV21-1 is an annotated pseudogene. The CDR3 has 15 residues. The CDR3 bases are TGTGCCAGCCAGGTCCACCCGAGCTCCTACAATGAGCAGTTCTTC. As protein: CASQVHPSSYNEQFF.